Listed here is a single T cell receptor (beta chain). This record comes from a study of radiotherapy plus CTLA-4 blockade in lung cancer. The protocol was immunoSEQ multiplex PCR, while the TCRdb copy is restricted to in-frame clones and leaves out a portion. The table lists about 62,000 clones, approximately 79% of them singletons. The ends were cut back, 0 bases at V and 7 bases at J, with 13 bases in the middle. Germline V gene data show CDR1 as GTSNPN and CDR2 as SVGIG (reference sequence). The CDR3 contains 13 residues. Each patient with chemo-refractory metastatic non-small-cell lung cancer was treated with focal radiation plus CTLA-4 blockade using ipilimumab.

This sequence joins TRBV30 and TRBJ2-7, with D possibly matching TRBD1 (5 bases). Source: peripheral blood, taken from a patient treated with radiotherapy plus ipilimumab. The sequence was collected from a human donor with non-small cell lung cancer who had a complete response to radiotherapy plus ipilimumab. The chain's CDR3 is CAWSVDKAIEQYF. The CDR3 region has the DNA TGTGCCTGGAGTGTGGACAAGGCAATAGAGCAGTACTTC.